This T cell receptor (beta chain) was sequenced for a study of blood T cell repertoires in COVID-19. The overall study: Samples taken during acute and convalescent COVID-19 were collected in the United States, Italy and Spain. From T cells, B-cell-depleted T cells, or PBMCs came the material, which was cDNA or gDNA.

Source study methods: Estimates of nucleated cell counts were drawn from the amplification of reference gene primers. TCRdb's table, derived via immunoSEQ multiplex PCR, lists solely in-frame clones and lacks some. The DNA gave D and trimming, while V, J and clone size come from that table. The sample carries over 200,000 clones, 75% to 90% recorded once. The length of the CDR3 is 16 residues. Germline CDR1 is GTSNPN and CDR2 is SVGIG (reference sequence). V shed 0 bases and J 8 bases; nucleotides not matched to a gene: 14. V is TRBV30 and J is TRBJ2-3; 7 nucleotides agree with TRBD2. Material for sequencing was peripheral blood. The receptor's source is a middle-aged man with acute or convalescent COVID-19. For the CDR3, the DNA is TGTGCCTGGAGTGTAGGCCTAGCGGATCCTCCCGGTACGCAGTATTTT. This sequence encodes CAWSVGLADPPGTQYF.